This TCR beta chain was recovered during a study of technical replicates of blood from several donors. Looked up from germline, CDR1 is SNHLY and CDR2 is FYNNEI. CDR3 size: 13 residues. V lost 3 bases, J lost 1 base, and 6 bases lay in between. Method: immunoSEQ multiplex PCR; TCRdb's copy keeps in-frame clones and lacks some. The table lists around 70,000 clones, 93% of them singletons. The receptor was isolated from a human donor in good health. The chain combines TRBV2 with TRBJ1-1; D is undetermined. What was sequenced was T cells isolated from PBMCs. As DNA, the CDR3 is TGTGCCAGCAGTGACCCGTCGAACACTGAAGCTTTCTTT. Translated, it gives CASSDPSNTEAFF.